This T cell receptor (beta chain) stems from a study of T cells in localized non-small cell lung cancer. Overall study results and limits: An association was observed between higher blood T cell density and longer overall survival. The highest T cell clonality was in uninvolved adjacent lung, above tumor. Paired adjacent lung recovered a median about 60 of the top 100 tumor clones.

Trimming took 0 bases from V and 3 from J, leaving 16 bases between them. This CDR3 spans 17 amino acids. Germline CDR1 and CDR2: SGDLS and YYNGEE. Turning to this clone: Its antigen remains unknown.

Profiled with immunoSEQ multiplex PCR; TCRdb holds only in-frame clones, not every one. The data hold tens of thousands of clones, with approximately 90% observed a single time. This sequence originates from a man between 40 and 70 years old with stage II squamous cell lung carcinoma. This sample comprised PBMCs, obtained before any cancer treatment. This chain uses TRBV9 with TRBJ2-1, with D tentatively TRBD2 (5 bases). The CDR3 DNA reads as TGTGCCAGCAGCGTAGGTCATGGGCCACTAGACTACAATGAGCAGTTCTTC. It specifies CASSVGHGPLDYNEQFF.